The subject of this entry is one TCR beta chain. This record belongs to a study of blood T cell repertoires in COVID-19. About the research overall: PBMCs, B-cell-depleted T cells, or T cells were the source of the cDNA or gDNA that made up the material.

The V and J ends lost 3 bases and 2 bases, in that order; junction bases with no gene match: 9. Germline CDR1 reads SNHLY; CDR2 reads FYNNEI. The length of the CDR3 is 16 residues. Per the study methods: Reference gene primers were amplified, and this amplification served to estimate nucleated cell counts. Sequencing was performed with immunoSEQ multiplex PCR; in TCRdb, only in-frame clones are kept and a portion is missing. V and J calls and clone size are those listed in that table; D and trimming were worked out from the DNA. This table has some 270,000 clones, approximately 86% appearing once. The receptor was isolated from a human donor with COVID-19, enrolled during active disease. The donor label of this sample is uncertain. This chain connects TRBV2 to TRBJ2-5; TRBD2 matches at 7 bases. The sample consisted of peripheral blood. For the CDR3, the DNA is TGTGCCAGCAGTGAGGGTTGGGCTAGCGGACAAGAGACCCAGTACTTC. Encoded protein: CASSEGWASGQETQYF.